This T cell receptor beta chain originates from a study of blood T cell repertoires in COVID-19 (dated by TCRdb to the early 2020s). Describing the broader study: The collaborator samples originated in the United States, Italy and Spain and spanned the acute and convalescent phases of COVID-19. The material from the prospective study consisted of cDNA or gDNA derived from T cells, B-cell-depleted T cells, or PBMCs. The dataset comprised deeply sampled blood TCRbeta repertoires from subjects exposed to, actively infected with, or recovered from COVID-19. A freely available public database, intended as a resource for researchers studying the immune response to SARS-CoV-2, is where the repertoires were released. The sample metadata nearly always contained a de-identified subject ID, COVID-19 status, age in years and sex. Where available, HLA class I and class II types were taken from metadata supplied by the sample provider and were not determined by assay-based typing. The samples were drawn from two sources: the first 160 participants of the ongoing ImmuneRACE study, and over 950 subjects contributed by 6 global collaborators. Here is what the overall study found, with its caveats: Clinical and demographic metadata were provided uncurated, with the amount varying by source and participant.

From the cysteine up to the phenylalanine, the CDR3 has a length of 16 residues. The CDR3 DNA has 48 bases and is translated from base 1. From V the trimming removes 2 bases and from J it removes 3 bases, while the gene matches leave 3 bases of the junction unaccounted for. From the germline V gene, CDR1 is MGHRA and CDR2 is YSYEKL. The immunoSEQ Assay, a bias-controlled multiplex PCR, was used to amplify TCRbeta CDR3 regions from genomic DNA. Regarding the original processing steps: Within the assay, amplification of reference gene primers was used to estimate how many nucleated cells each sample contained. To quantify the absolute abundance of each unique TCRbeta CDR3 rearrangement, sequence reads were collapsed and filtered. For each sample, productive Simpson clonality was calculated by taking the square root of Simpson's diversity index across productive rearrangements. TCRdb's version of the immuneACCESS table is confined to in-frame rearrangements and falls short of the full clone set. An unresolved V gene accounts for under half of the shortfall where checked; the remainder is of unknown origin. V and J calls and clone size follow that table, whereas D and trimming were derived from the DNA. For this sample the table gives under 250,000 clones, of which around 84% were detected only once. Together, the top ten hold roughly 10% of the sample.

Whole blood was collected in K2EDTA tubes by collaborating institutions according to the institutions' own protocols. For TCRbeta analysis, collaborators shipped samples as frozen whole blood, isolated PBMCs, or DNA extracted from either of those sample types. On this clone itself: Its antigen specificity is not known. No qualities accompany the bases; no much larger clone lies one base away.

This TCR came from a man between 45 and 60 years old with active or convalescent COVID-19. Source material: peripheral blood. The sequence is built from TRBV4-1 and TRBJ2-1, with 11 bases aligning to TRBD2. The DNA is as follows: TGCGCCAGCAGCCAATCCGGGACTAGCGGCTACAATGAGCAGTTCTTC. Protein translation: CASSQSGTSGYNEQFF.